Shown below are 18 T cell receptor beta chains from a single sample sequenced in a study of tumor and adjacent non-tumor tissue in lung cancer (dated by TCRdb to 2017 to 2018). Bulk unsorted tissue served as the source for RNA extraction, and RNA quality was assessed using a NanoDrop ND-1000 and an Agilent 2100. Libraries were constructed by multiplex PCR. The listed sequencing device is Illumina HiSeq 2500. TCRbeta libraries were constructed through three rounds of nested PCR with primers (Table S4) according to protocols adapted from ARM-PCR. TCRdb trimmed the raw reads at Q25, called clones with MiXCR and kept productive beta chains. Identical CDR3 protein sequences are pooled into one entry, listed with their most common genes and DNA. The sample table contains about 93,000 distinct CDR3 sequences; only one count was recorded for around 64% of them. The ten largest account for around 20% of the sample.

The specimen sequenced was lung tumor tissue. The source of these receptors is a man aged 60-69 years with non-small cell lung cancer.

This clonotype was counted ten times or more. The chain recombines TRBV28 with TRBJ2-5; D is unclear. CDR1 and CDR2 (germline): MDHEN, SYDVKM. Trimming removed 4 bases from V and 2 bases from J, with 14 bases in between. The CDR3 runs to 15 residues. This CDR3 is CASSSPTPGQETQYF. For the CDR3, the DNA is TGTGCCAGCAGTTCCCCGACCCCCGGACAAGAGACCCAGTACTTC.

With respect to this clonotype: The conserved closing phenylalanine or tryptophan is absent in this CDR3, likely reflecting a read error. V gene TRBV4-2 combines with J gene TRBJ2-2, with D possibly being TRBD1 (5 bases). Germline V gives CDR1 LGHNA, CDR2 YNFKEQ. V was pared by 2 bases and J by 13 bases, with 11 bases between. The CDR3 totals 12 residues. This chain's CDR3 is CASSQTSQGLFL. The CDR3 nucleotides read TGTGCCAGCAGCCAAACGTCGCAGGGGCTGTTTTTG.

The chain is built from TRBV29-1 and TRBJ2-7, with unresolved D. V lost 4 bases, J lost 6 bases, and 10 bases lay in between. CDR3 length: 11 amino acids. Germline V CDR1 and CDR2: SQVTM, ANQGSEA. The CDR3 DNA reads TGCAGCGTTGTTTTACTCGCCGAGCAGTACTTC. It yields the protein CSVVLLAEQYF.

With respect to this clonotype: The junction and the germline gene differ at one end; a read error may be behind it. The CDR3 nucleotides are TGTGCCAGCAGTTCGGGGGGCCACTATCGCTACAGCTTC. This gives the protein CASSSGGHYRYSF. The genes are TRBV6-5 and TRBJ1-2, with D perhaps TRBD1 (6 bases). Germline V gene lookup returns CDR1 MNHEY and CDR2 SVGAGI. This CDR3 comprises 13 residues.

A word on this clonotype: A much bigger clone sits one base away, suggesting this may be a read error. V is TRBV20-1 and J is TRBJ2-1; D possibly corresponds to TRBD1 (6 bases). The length of the CDR3 is 15 residues. Germline CDR1 reads DFQATT; CDR2 reads SNEGSKA (reference sequence). CDR3 region: CSAPLEQGNFNERFF. The CDR3 DNA follows: TGCAGTGCTCCTTTGGAACAGGGCAATTTCAATGAGCGGTTCTTC.

V is TRBV6-1 and J is TRBJ2-7; TRBD2 is a possible D gene (6 bases). The CDR3 is 14 residues long. The V gene lost 3 bases and the J gene lost 4 bases, with 13 bases spanning the gap. Germline-derived CDR1 and CDR2 are MNHNS and SASEGT. The DNA for the CDR3 is TGTGCCAGCAGTGACGGACTAACTGTATACGAGCAGTACTTC. Its protein is CASSDGLTVYEQYF.

As to this clonotype: The conserved phenylalanine or tryptophan normally closing the CDR3 is absent here, so this likely arose from a read error. The genes are TRBV6-6 and TRBJ2-2, with a tentative D call TRBD2 (6 bases). Germline V gene sequence: CDR1 MNHNY, CDR2 SVGAGI (reference sequence). CDR3 length: 13 residues. Trimming stripped 7 bases from V and 6 bases from J, with 12 bases between. The CDR3: CASTYWGAGELFY. The CDR3 DNA reads TGTGCCAGCACCTATTGGGGGGCCGGGGAGCTGTTTTAT.

This clonotype has at least ten counts. The chain joins TRBV6-1 to TRBJ1-3; no clear D gene. This CDR3 has 14 residues. Trimming shortened V by 6 bases and J by 0 bases, and 9 bases separated the two germline ends. The germline CDR1 and CDR2 sequences are MNHNS and SASEGT. CDR3 in DNA: TGTGCCAGCAGGGTCAATCCCTCTGGAAACACCATATATTTT. Translated: CASRVNPSGNTIYF.

The sample holds many counts of this clonotype. The J gene is TRBJ2-7, the V gene TRBV29-1; 10 bases are shared with TRBD1. Germline V gene lookup returns CDR1 SQVTM and CDR2 ANQGSEA. The V gene end was trimmed by 7 bases and the J gene end by 3 bases; junction bases not matched to a gene: 15. This CDR3 has 16 residues. The DNA of the CDR3 is TGCAGCGCCAGCATGGTCCCGGGACAGGGGTTCTACGAGCAGTACTTC. It translates to CSASMVPGQGFYEQYF.

With regard to this clonotype: Sequence at one end of the junction differs from germline and may be a read error. V is TRBV24-1 and J is TRBJ2-1; no clear D. This CDR3 is 15 amino acids long. Per the germline V gene, CDR1 is KGHDR and CDR2 is SFDVKD. In DNA, the CDR3 is TGTGCCACCAGTGATCCCCGGATCCCTCGGAATGAGCAGTTCTTT. It translates to CATSDPRIPRNEQFF.

CDR3 DNA sequence: TGTGCCACCTACAGCCCCTTACAGGACAATGAGCAGTTCTTC. It specifies CATYSPLQDNEQFF. The chain carries TRBV6-1 and TRBJ2-1; TRBD1 might be the D (5 bases). The CDR3 totals 14 residues. Trimming removed 10 bases at V and 5 bases at J, with 18 bases between. Germline-derived CDR1 and CDR2 are MNHNS and SASEGT.

The chain employs TRBV6-5 and TRBJ1-1; maybe TRBD1 (6 bases). The V end was cut by 6 bases, the J end by 5 bases, with 19 bases between. The CDR3 loop spans 15 amino acids. The V gene's germline CDR1 is MNHEY and CDR2 SVGAGI. The CDR3 is CASRSFLQGDTEAFF. Written as DNA, the CDR3 is TGTGCCAGCAGGAGTTTCCTACAGGGCGATACTGAAGCTTTCTTT.

As regards this clonotype: A read error is possible here, since a much larger clone lies one base away. The chain has TRBV28 and TRBJ2-6, with D perhaps matching TRBD2 (6 bases). The CDR3 is 15 residues long. Germline loops: CDR1 MDHEN, CDR2 SYDVKM. In DNA form, the CDR3 reads TGTGCCAGCCATTTGCGGGGTTCTGTGGCCAACGTCCTGACTTTC. It specifies CASHLRGSVANVLTF.

Ten or more counts support this clonotype. The CDR3 nucleotides read TGTGCCAGCAGTTACAGCCCCACGAGCACTAATGAAAAACTGTTTTTT. Translation gives CASSYSPTSTNEKLFF. The chain carries TRBV6-6 and TRBJ1-4, with D uncertain. Germline V CDR1 and CDR2: MNHNY, SVGAGI (reference sequence). V shed 2 bases and J shed 2 bases, with 12 bases lying between them. The CDR3 is 16 amino acids.

Points on this clonotype: No conserved phenylalanine or tryptophan ends this CDR3, so it is likely a read error. The chain recombines TRBV2 with TRBJ1-2; weak D call: TRBD1 (5 bases). The CDR3 spans 12 residues. V gave up 11 bases and J gave up 2 bases, with 12 bases separating them. From germline, CDR1 is SNHLY and CDR2 FYNNEI. DNA for the CDR3: TGTGCCGCTGGGACGGAAAACTATGGCTACACCTTG. It yields the protein CAAGTENYGYTL.

With respect to this clonotype: A read error may produce the germline difference seen at one junction end. The genes are TRBV29-1 and TRBJ2-5, with 8 positions matching TRBD1. Germline lookup yields CDR1 SQVTM and CDR2 ANQGSEA. This CDR3 is 13 amino acids long. CDR3 loop: CSVPGQDLKTQYF. CDR3 DNA sequence: TGCAGCGTTCCGGGACAGGACCTCAAGACCCAATACTTC.

Turning to this clonotype: A read error may produce the germline difference seen at one junction end. This chain uses TRBV6-2 or TRBV6-3 with TRBJ1-5; no reliable D call. Per germline, CDR1 MNHEY and CDR2 SVGEGT. This CDR3 is 18 amino acids long. The CDR3 DNA sequence: TGTGCCAGCAGTTACGGTCGTAGGAATGAATATAGTAATCAGCCCCTGCATTTT. This translates into CASSYGRRNEYSNQPLHF.

In this sample, this clonotype turned up a few times. A much larger clone differs from this one at a single base, so this may be a read error. This chain joins TRBV5-6 and TRBJ2-1; 9 positions match TRBD2. The CDR3 consists of 16 residues. The germline V gene has CDR1 SGHDT and CDR2 YYEEEE. CDR3: CAISPGTSSYYNEQFF. CDR3 bases: TGTGCCATCAGCCCGGGGACTAGCAGCTACTACAATGAGCAGTTCTTC.